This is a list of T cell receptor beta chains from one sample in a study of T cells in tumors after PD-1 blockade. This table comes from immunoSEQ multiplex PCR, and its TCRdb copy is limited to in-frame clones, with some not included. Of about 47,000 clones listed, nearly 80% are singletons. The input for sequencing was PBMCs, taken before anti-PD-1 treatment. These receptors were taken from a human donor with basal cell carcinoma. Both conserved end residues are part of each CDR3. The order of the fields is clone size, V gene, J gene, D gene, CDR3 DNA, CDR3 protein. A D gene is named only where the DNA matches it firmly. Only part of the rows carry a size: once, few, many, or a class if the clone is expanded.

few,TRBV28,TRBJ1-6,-,TGTGCCAGCTGTAGGGGCAGGGGTATTAATTCACCCCTCCACTTT,CASCRGRGINSPLHF
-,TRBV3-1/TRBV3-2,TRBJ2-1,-,TGTGCCAGCAGCCAAAAAGGGTTAGAGCAGTTCTTC,CASSQKGLEQFF
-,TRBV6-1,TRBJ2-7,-,TGTGCCAGCAGTGCCCCCATCGATGGACTGCCCTACGAGCAGTACTTC,CASSAPIDGLPYEQYF
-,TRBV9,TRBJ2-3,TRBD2,TGTGCCAGCAGCGCCTTGACTAGCGGTATAGATACGCAGTATTTT,CASSALTSGIDTQYF
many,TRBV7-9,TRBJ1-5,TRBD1,TGTGCCAGCAGCGGAGGGGACAGCGGGCGTAGTGCCCAGCATTTT,CASSGGDSGRSAQHF
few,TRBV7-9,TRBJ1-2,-,TGTGCCAGCAGCCTGAACCTGGATGGCTACACCTTC,CASSLNLDGYTF
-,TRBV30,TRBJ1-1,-,TGTGCCTGGAGTGCGACCATACTAAAGGGGGCTTTCTTT,CAWSATILKGAFF
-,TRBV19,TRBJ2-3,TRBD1,TGTGCCAGTACTGGCCAGGGGGCAGATACGCAGTATTTT,CASTGQGADTQYF
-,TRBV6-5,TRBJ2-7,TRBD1,TGTGCCAGCAGGGGACAGGGGACCAACGAGCAGTACTTC,CASRGQGTNEQYF
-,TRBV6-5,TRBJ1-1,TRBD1,TGTGCCAGCAGACACGGACAGGGAGCTTTCTTT,CASRHGQGAFF
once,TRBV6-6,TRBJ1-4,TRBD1,TGTGCCAGCACCTCAACAGGGGCAACTAATGAAAAACTGTTTTTT,CASTSTGATNEKLFF
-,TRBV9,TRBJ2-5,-,TGTGCCAGCAGCGTAGTTGGGGAAGGGACCCAGTACTTC,CASSVVGEGTQYF
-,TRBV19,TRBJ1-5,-,TGTGCCAGTAGTATAGTACCGGGATATAGCAATCAGCCCCAGCATTTT,CASSIVPGYSNQPQHF
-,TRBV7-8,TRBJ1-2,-,TGTGCCAGCAGCTTAGATTTCCAGCGGGGGAGGTCGGGCTATGGCTACACCTTC,CASSLDFQRGRSGYGYTF
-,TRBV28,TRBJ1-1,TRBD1,TGTGCCAGCAGTCCGTCGACAGGGGCGGACACTGAAGCTTTCTTT,CASSPSTGADTEAFF
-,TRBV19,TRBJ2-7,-,TGTGCCAGTAGTATCGGTGTGGGCTCCTACGAGCAGTACTTC,CASSIGVGSYEQYF
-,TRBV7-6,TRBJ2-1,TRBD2,TGTGCCATCAGACTAGCGGGAGCCTACAATGAGCAGTTCTTC,CAIRLAGAYNEQFF
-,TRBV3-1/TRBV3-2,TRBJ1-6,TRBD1,TGTGCCAGCAGCCCCCGGGACAGGGTTGATTCACCCCTCCACTTT,CASSPRDRVDSPLHF
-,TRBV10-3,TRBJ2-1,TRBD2,TGTGCCATCAGTCCGACTAGCGGAGCCTACAATGAGCAGTTCTTC,CAISPTSGAYNEQFF
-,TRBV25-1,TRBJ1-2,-,TGTGCCAGCAGTCAGGGGCCGGGCTATGGCTACACCTTC,CASSQGPGYGYTF
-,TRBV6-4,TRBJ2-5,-,TGTGCCAGCAGTGACCACAGCTTCCGCCAAGAGACCCAGTACTTC,CASSDHSFRQETQYF
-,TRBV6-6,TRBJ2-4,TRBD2,TGTGCCAGCAGTCACAGCGGGAGCGGCAAAAACATTCAGTACTTC,CASSHSGSGKNIQYF
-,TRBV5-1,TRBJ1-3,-,TGCGCCAGCAGCCGGACAGCCGACTCTGGAAACACCATATATTTT,CASSRTADSGNTIYF
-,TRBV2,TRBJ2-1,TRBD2,TGTGCCAGCAGTCCCACTAGCGGGGGCCCTAATGAGCAGTTCTTC,CASSPTSGGPNEQFF
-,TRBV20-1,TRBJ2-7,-,TGCAGTGCTAGTAAGAGGGAACAACTCTACAAGCAGTACTTC,CSASKREQLYKQYF
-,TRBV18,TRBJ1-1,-,TGTGCCAGCTCACCATACAGGGAGAACACTGAAGCTTTCTTT,CASSPYRENTEAFF
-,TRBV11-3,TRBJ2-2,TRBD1,TGTGCCAGCAGCCGTCCCGGGACAGGGGGTTTGGCCGGGGAGCTGTTTTTT,CASSRPGTGGLAGELFF
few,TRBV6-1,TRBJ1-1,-,TGTGCCAGCAGTGAAAGAGGATTCACTGAAGCTTTCTTT,CASSERGFTEAFF
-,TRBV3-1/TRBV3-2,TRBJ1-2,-,TGTGCCAGCAGCCAGGGGACATTCAACTATGGCTACACCTTC,CASSQGTFNYGYTF
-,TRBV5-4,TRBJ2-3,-,TGTGCCAGCAGCAGAGATACTAGCACAGATACGCAGTATTTT,CASSRDTSTDTQYF
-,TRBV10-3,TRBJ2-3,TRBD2,TGTGCCATCAAAGCGGGAGGGCCGGCAGATACGCAGTATTTT,CAIKAGGPADTQYF
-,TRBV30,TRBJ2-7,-,TGTGCCTGGAGTAGCTTCTCCTACGAGCAGTACTTC,CAWSSFSYEQYF
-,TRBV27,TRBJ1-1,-,TGTGCCAGCAGTGCAGGGAGGGGGGGGACTGAAGCTTTCTTT,CASSAGRGGTEAFF
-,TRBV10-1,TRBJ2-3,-,TGCGCCAGCAGTGAGGCGGTCCGCACAGATACGCAGTATTTT,CASSEAVRTDTQYF
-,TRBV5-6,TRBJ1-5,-,TGTGCCAGCAGCTTGAGCGGTTATAGCAATCAGCCCCAGCATTTT,CASSLSGYSNQPQHF
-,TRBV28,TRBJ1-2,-,TGTGCCGTCACAAGTTTGCAGGGATATGGCTACACCTTC,CAVTSLQGYGYTF
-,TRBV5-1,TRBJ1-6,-,TGCGCCAGCAGCCGTACGGATAATTCACCCCTCCACTTT,CASSRTDNSPLHF
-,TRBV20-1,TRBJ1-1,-,TGCAGTGCCTACGTGAACACTGAAGCTTTCTTT,CSAYVNTEAFF
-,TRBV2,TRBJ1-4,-,TGTGCCAGCATGGGAGGTTTTAATGAAAAACTGTTTTTT,CASMGGFNEKLFF
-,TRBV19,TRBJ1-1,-,TGTGCCAGTAGCCCCCTATGGGCACGGACTGAAGCTTTCTTT,CASSPLWARTEAFF
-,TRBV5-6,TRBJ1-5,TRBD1,TGTGCCAGCAGCCCCGGGACAGGGGACAATCAGCCCCAGCATTTT,CASSPGTGDNQPQHF
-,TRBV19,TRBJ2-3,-,TGTGCCAGTAGTGTGGGGGCGCTGGCGCTGGTTCCAGATACGCAGTATTTT,CASSVGALALVPDTQYF
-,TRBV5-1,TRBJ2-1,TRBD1,TGCGCCAGCAGCTTGGGACAGGGGGTATACAATGAGCAGTTCTTC,CASSLGQGVYNEQFF
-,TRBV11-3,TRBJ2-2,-,TGTGCCAGCAGCTTAGTCGTGGGGGACGGGGAGCTGTTTTTT,CASSLVVGDGELFF
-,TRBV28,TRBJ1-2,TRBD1,TGTGCCAGCAGTTTTTTCGGACAGGGAGCTGGCTACACCTTC,CASSFFGQGAGYTF